The clone carrying this T cell receptor (beta chain) came up a few times. Antigen: not known. MiXCR was run by TCRdb on the 5' RACE reads, yielding one entry per CDR3 protein. Among 700,000 or so distinct CDR3 sequences, more than 6.5% were seen once, and the ten largest hold 0.75% to 1%. The source of the sample is a study of identical twins. The study's findings and limits: Twin pairs' shared out-of-frame alpha sequences were enriched in low generation probability. Beta out-of-frame twin sharing showed a weaker excess.

In addition, the sample was reused for a study of yellow fever vaccine responses in identical twins.

The clonotype originates from a woman in her late teens or twenties in good health. The sequenced material came from PBMCs.

The CDR3 region is CASSRDSVTTAETQYF. CDR3 DNA: TGCGCCAGCAGCCGCGACAGTGTCACAACGGCGGAGACCCAGTACTTC. The gene calls are TRBV5-1 and TRBJ2-5, with D perhaps TRBD1 (5 bases). V lost 4 bases, J lost 5 bases, and 21 bases lay in between. The CDR3 is 16 amino acids. Germline CDR1 and CDR2: SGHRS and YFSETQ. Full variable domain (missing parts from reference TRBV5-1 and TRBJ2-5): KAGVTQTPRYLIKTRGQQVTLSCSPISGHRSVSWYQQTPGQGLQFLFEYFSETQRNKGNFPGRFSGRQFSNSRSEMNVSTLELGDSALYLCASSRDSVTTAETQYFGPGTRLLVL.